This TCR beta chain originates from a study of T cell responses to AZD1222 COVID-19 vaccine. The study, taken as a whole, reports: Seropositive at baseline were only five or six AZD1222 recipients. Repertoires were sampled only after the peak T cell response.

As for this clone: What it binds is not known.

Method: immunoSEQ multiplex PCR; TCRdb's copy keeps in-frame clones and lacks some. Of about 140,000 clones in the sample, more than 80% are singletons; the top ten hold about 4%. V was cut by 1 base and J by 0 bases, with 4 bases left in between. The CDR3 runs to 13 residues. CDR1 LGHDT and CDR2 YNNKEL come from the germline V gene (reference sequence). The receptor was derived from an adult in good health. The V and J genes are TRBV3-1 (or the pseudogene TRBV3-2) and TRBJ2-7; D gene ambiguous. The specimen was peripheral blood, collected on day 0 of AZD1222 vaccination. The CDR3 region is CASSQVSSYEQYF. The DNA of the CDR3 is TGTGCCAGCAGCCAAGTGTCCTCCTACGAGCAGTACTTC.